The sequence of this T cell receptor beta chain was determined in a study of control samples from healthy donors and cancer patients. Germline CDR1 is SGHTA and CDR2 is FQGNSA. V shed 3 bases and J shed 2 bases, with 5 bases lying between them. The CDR3 sequence is 13 residues long. TCRdb's copy holds only in-frame clones and misses some; the assay was immunoSEQ multiplex PCR. This sample yields 110,000 to 150,000 clones, of which approximately 91% are seen a single time; 4.9% belongs to the top ten. Source material: blood. The V call is TRBV7-2, the J call TRBJ2-1; possibly TRBD2 for D (5 bases). The sequence was obtained from a young man in good health. The DNA of the CDR3 is TGTGCCAGCAGCTTGGAGGCCTACAATGAGCAGTTCTTC. Translation gives CASSLEAYNEQFF.